Shown below are 19 T cell receptor beta chains from a single sample sequenced in a study of blood T cell repertoires in COVID-19. Generated by immunoSEQ multiplex PCR, the TCRdb table keeps only in-frame clones and is missing some. The profile shows roughly 230,000 clones, roughly 84% of them singletons. The sample comprised PBMCs or T cells enriched from blood (not recorded which). The receptors shown here come from a woman aged 45 to 65 who had been exposed to COVID-19.

This chain links TRBV10-2 with TRBJ1-1; maybe TRBD1 (5 bases). Germline values: CDR1 WSHSY, CDR2 SAAADI. There are 15 residues in the CDR3. Trimming pared 2 bases from V and 3 bases from J, leaving 13 bases between. CDR3 bases: TGCGCCAGCAGTGAGCCCCATCAGGGTTACACTGAAGCTTTCTTT. Its protein product is CASSEPHQGYTEAFF.

The V gene is TRBV19, the J gene TRBJ1-6; a possible D gene is TRBD1 (6 bases). Per the germline V gene, CDR1 is LNHDA and CDR2 is SQIVND (reference sequence). With 0 bases removed from V and 8 bases from J, the gap between germline ends came to 11 bases. The CDR3 has 15 amino acids. The CDR3 sequence: CASSIEDSGDSPLHF. The CDR3 DNA reads as TGTGCCAGTAGTATAGAGGACAGTGGAGATTCACCCCTCCACTTT.

This chain links TRBV6-5 with TRBJ2-2; 12 nucleotides match TRBD2. The J segment lost 9 bases and the V segment lost 6 bases, leaving 2 bases of the junction unmatched. The germline gives CDR1 MNHEY, CDR2 SVGAGI. CDR3 length: 13 amino acids. CDR3 residues: CASRLAGGRELFF. The DNA of the CDR3 is TGTGCCAGCAGACTAGCGGGGGGACGGGAGCTGTTTTTT.

The rearrangement links TRBV5-1 to TRBJ1-2; D not certain. The CDR3 spans 12 residues. Germline CDR1 SGHRS, CDR2 YFSETQ. Trimming left V 5 bases short and J 4 bases short, with 9 bases between. The chain's CDR3 is CASSDLLYGYTF. CDR3 nucleotides: TGCGCCAGCAGTGACTTACTCTATGGCTACACCTTC.

A few counts support this clone. The gene calls are TRBV7-2 and TRBJ1-5, with 8 bases identical to TRBD1. With 0 bases clipped from V and 5 bases from J, the junction kept 9 bases outside the gene matches. Germline V gene sequence: CDR1 SGHTA, CDR2 FQGNSA. This CDR3 comprises 17 residues. CDR3: CASSLAPTGAIHQPQHF. As DNA, the CDR3 is TGTGCCAGCAGCTTAGCCCCGACAGGGGCCATTCATCAGCCCCAGCATTTT.

The chain links TRBV12-3 or TRBV12-4 to TRBJ1-2; D is possibly TRBD1 (5 bases). Trimming shortened V by 7 bases and J by 2 bases, and 8 bases separated the two germline ends. The CDR3 has 12 residues. DNA of the CDR3: TGTGCCAGCACCGGACACAACTATGGCTACACCTTC. It codes for CASTGHNYGYTF.

V usage is TRBV7-2 and J usage is TRBJ2-1; D remains unclear. The CDR3 contains 13 residues. Trimming took 7 bases from V and 4 from J, leaving 11 bases between them. Germline CDR1 SGHTA, CDR2 FQGNSA. CDR3 sequence reads: CASTTDFYNEQFF. The CDR3 DNA reads as TGTGCCAGCACCACAGATTTTTACAATGAGCAGTTCTTC.

This chain links TRBV7-3 with TRBJ2-6; no firm D call. Germline V gene sequence: CDR1 SGHTA, CDR2 FQGTGA. The CDR3 loop spans 14 amino acids. Trimming took 5 bases from V and 3 from J, leaving 8 bases between them. CDR3 sequence (DNA): TGTGCCAGCAGCCCCGCTATTGGGGCCAACGTCCTGACTTTC. Translating it yields CASSPAIGANVLTF. Variable domain in full (rest from reference TRBV7-3 and TRBJ2-6): GAGVSQTPSNKVTEKGKYVELRCDPISGHTALYWYRQSLGQGPEFLIYFQGTGAADDSGLPNDRFFAVRPEGSVSTLKIQRTERGDSAVYLCASSPAIGANVLTFGAGSRLTVL.

The gene calls are TRBV19 and TRBJ1-5; D is undetermined. Trimming shortened V by 3 bases and J by 8 bases, and 5 bases separated the two germline ends. Germline V gene lookup returns CDR1 LNHDA and CDR2 SQIVND (reference sequence). This CDR3 has 11 residues. CDR3 loop: CASSMREPQHF. CDR3 sequence (DNA): TGTGCCAGTAGTATGCGGGAGCCCCAGCATTTT.

For the CDR3, the DNA is TGTGCCAGTTCTCTTGATTCGGGTGAAGCTTTCTTT. This codes for CASSLDSGEAFF. The chain uses TRBV19 and TRBJ1-1; D gene unclear. Per the germline V gene, CDR1 is LNHDA and CDR2 is SQIVND (reference sequence). Trimming stripped 8 bases from V and 7 bases from J, with 14 bases between. The CDR3 has 12 residues.

The chain is built from TRBV6-6 and TRBJ1-5; a possible D gene is TRBD1 (5 bases). V was clipped by 5 bases and J by 8 bases, with 16 bases between them. The CDR3 is made up of 14 amino acids. Germline lookup yields CDR1 MNHNY and CDR2 SVGAGI (reference sequence). The DNA for the CDR3 is TGTGCCAGCAGTCGATCAAGGGGTGAGGAGCCCCAGCATTTT. Its translation: CASSRSRGEEPQHF.

The chain links TRBV28 to TRBJ1-2; possible D gene TRBD1, 5 bases. The germline V gene has CDR1 MDHEN and CDR2 SYDVKM. The CDR3 runs to 12 residues. V was clipped by 5 bases and J by 7 bases, with 11 bases between them. CDR3 protein: CASSPPRGGYTF. The CDR3 nucleotides are TGTGCCAGCAGTCCCCCAAGGGGTGGCTACACCTTC.

The chain employs TRBV14 and TRBJ2-1; TRBD2 matches at 10 bases. This CDR3 has 15 residues. Germline assignment: CDR1 SGHDN and CDR2 FVKESK. The V and J ends lost 2 bases and 3 bases, in that order; junction bases with no gene match: 1. The CDR3, as DNA: TGTGCCAGCAGCCAACTAGCGGGGGACTACAATGAGCAGTTCTTC. Translating it yields CASSQLAGDYNEQFF.

This chain links TRBV10-3 with TRBJ2-3, with D possibly TRBD1 on 6 matching bases. The CDR3 totals 17 residues. CDR1 ENHRY and CDR2 SYGVKD come from the germline V gene. V lost 0 bases and J 0 bases, leaving 13 bases between the germline ends. Here the CDR3 DNA reads TGTGCCATCAGTGAGTCAGGACAGCCTGGGAGCACAGATACGCAGTATTTT. Translated, it gives CAISESGQPGSTDTQYF.

V and J are TRBV7-6 and TRBJ1-1; a weak D match, TRBD1 (5 bases). Germline V lookup: CDR1 SGHVS, CDR2 FNYEAQ. The V end was cut by 4 bases, the J end by 1 base, with 7 bases between. The CDR3 has 13 residues. CDR3 amino acids: CASSSQGNTEAFF. The CDR3 DNA sequence: TGTGCCAGCAGCTCTCAGGGGAACACTGAAGCTTTCTTT.

The chain combines TRBV15 with TRBJ1-1, with TRBD1 matching over 7 bases. Germline-derived CDR1 and CDR2 are LNHNV and YYDKDF (reference sequence). V was clipped by 8 bases and J by 3 bases; unmatched bases: 9. The CDR3 runs 14 residues. CDR3 bases: TGTGCCACCTCTGCAGAGGGGGCGGACACTGAAGCTTTCTTT. The encoded protein is CATSAEGADTEAFF.

V is TRBV5-6 and J is TRBJ1-2; D possibly corresponds to TRBD1 (6 bases). In germline, CDR1 is SGHDT, CDR2 YYEEEE. Trimming left V 4 bases short and J 0 bases short, with 16 bases between. CDR3 size: 16 residues. For the CDR3, the DNA is TGTGCCAGCAGCCCCCCCCTCAGGGGCCCTAACTATGGCTACACCTTC. Translating gives CASSPPLRGPNYGYTF.

J is TRBJ2-1 and V is TRBV10-3; TRBD1 agrees at 7 bases. CDR3 size: 13 residues. J was trimmed by 9 bases and V by 10 bases; bases with no gene match: 12. Per germline, CDR1 ENHRY and CDR2 SYGVKD. The CDR3 DNA reads as TGTGCCACCAAGCCTTTCACAGGGGTTGAGCAGTTCTTC. This sequence encodes CATKPFTGVEQFF.

The V and J genes are TRBV28 and TRBJ2-2; no definite D call. The CDR3 contains 15 residues. V was cut by 3 bases and J by 1 base, with 9 bases left in between. Germline V gives CDR1 MDHEN, CDR2 SYDVKM. Here the CDR3 DNA reads TGTGCCAGCAGTTTCGGAAGGAGGAACACCGGGGAGCTGTTTTTT. Translated, it gives CASSFGRRNTGELFF.